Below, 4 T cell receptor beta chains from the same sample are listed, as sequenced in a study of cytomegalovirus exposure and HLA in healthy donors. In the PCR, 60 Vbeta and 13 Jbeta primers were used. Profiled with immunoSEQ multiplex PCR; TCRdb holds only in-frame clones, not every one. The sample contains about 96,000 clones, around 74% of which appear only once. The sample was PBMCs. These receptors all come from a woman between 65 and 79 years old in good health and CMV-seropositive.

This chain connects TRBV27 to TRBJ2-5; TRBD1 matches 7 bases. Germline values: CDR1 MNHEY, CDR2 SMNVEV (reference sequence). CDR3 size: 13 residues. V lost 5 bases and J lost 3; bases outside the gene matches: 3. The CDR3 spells CASSLTGEETQYF. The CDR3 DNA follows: TGTGCCAGCAGTCTCACAGGGGAAGAGACCCAGTACTTC.

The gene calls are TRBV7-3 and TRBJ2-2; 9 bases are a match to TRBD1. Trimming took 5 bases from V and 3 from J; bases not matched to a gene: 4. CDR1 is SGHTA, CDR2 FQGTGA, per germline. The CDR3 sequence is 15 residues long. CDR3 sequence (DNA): TGTGCCAGCAGCCGGGACAGGGTGGACACCGGGGAGCTGTTTTTT. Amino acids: CASSRDRVDTGELFF.

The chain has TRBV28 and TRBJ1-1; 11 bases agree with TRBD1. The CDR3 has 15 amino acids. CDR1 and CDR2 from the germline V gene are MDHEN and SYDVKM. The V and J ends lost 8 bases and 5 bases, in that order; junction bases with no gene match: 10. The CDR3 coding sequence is TGTGCCAGCCCCCCTGCCGGGACAGGGGGGACTGAAGCTTTCTTT. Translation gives CASPPAGTGGTEAFF.

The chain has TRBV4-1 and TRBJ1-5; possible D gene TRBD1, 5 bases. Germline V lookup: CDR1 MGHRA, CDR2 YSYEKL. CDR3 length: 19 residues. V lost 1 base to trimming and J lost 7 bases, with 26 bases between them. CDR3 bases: TGCGCCAGCAGCCAAGGCCCGGTTAGGACTCCCCGGAGGGACCAGCCCCAGCATTTT. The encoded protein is CASSQGPVRTPRRDQPQHF.